This T cell receptor (beta chain) stems from a study of cytomegalovirus exposure and HLA in healthy donors. For the study at large: The study's early data release held approximately 91 million unique TCRs from HLA-typed donors.

Vbeta (60) and Jbeta (13) primers were used in the PCR. TCRdb's copy holds only in-frame clones and misses some; the assay was immunoSEQ multiplex PCR. The sample gives tens of thousands of clones, around 78% of which show up once; 5.5% to 7% is in the top ten. Study-level findings and limits: Information on immune exposure was restricted to one variable (CMV serostatus). Listed as cytomegalovirus-associated were 150 or so TCR beta chains.

Of note for this clone: Antigen specificity is unknown.

The CDR3 loop spans 15 amino acids. The V gene end was trimmed by 2 bases and the J gene end by 3 bases; junction bases not matched to a gene: 9. In germline, CDR1 is SQVTM, CDR2 ANQGSEA. The clonotype originates from a man between 45 and 60 years old in good health and CMV-seronegative. Sequencing was done on a sample of PBMCs. This chain links TRBV29-1 with TRBJ2-7; TRBD1 aligns across 8 bases. For the CDR3, the DNA is TGCAGCGTTGAATTCGGCAGGGGGCGTAACTACGAGCAGTACTTC. It yields the protein CSVEFGRGRNYEQYF.